The 22 T cell receptor beta chains listed next were all sequenced from one sample in a study of spatial heterogeneity in lung cancer. Time point of the sample: blood at routine non-recurrence follow-up after resection. MiXCR, applied by TCRdb to the 5' RACE reads, yields one record per CDR3 protein. The sample yields 43,000 or so distinct CDR3 sequences, around 11% seen once. The specimen comprised PBMCs, sampled at follow-up. Receptor source: a male donor with early-stage non-small cell lung cancer.

Only a few counts were recorded for this clonotype. The CDR3 loop is CASRTSGDNEKLFF. The CDR3 DNA sequence: TGTGCCAGCAGGACGTCGGGGGATAATGAAAAACTGTTTTTT. V gene TRBV2 combines with J gene TRBJ1-4; D perhaps matches TRBD1 (5 bases). The CDR3 spans 14 residues. From germline, CDR1 is SNHLY and CDR2 FYNNEI. V dropped 6 bases and J dropped 4 bases, with 12 bases sitting between them.

This chain connects TRBV14 to TRBJ2-3, with no clear D. Trimming removed 0 bases from V and 10 bases from J, with 14 bases in between. The CDR3 has 14 residues. Looked up from germline, CDR1 is SGHDN and CDR2 is FVKESK. CDR3 sequence (DNA): TGTGCCAGCAGCCAAGATCGCGGCGGCAAACCGCAGTATTTT. It codes for CASSQDRGGKPQYF. The whole variable domain, filled in from reference TRBV14 and TRBJ2-3, reads EAGVTQFPSHSVIEKGQTVTLRCDPISGHDNLYWYRRVMGKEIKFLLHFVKESKQDESGMPNNRFLAERTGGTYSTLKVQPAELEDSGVYFCASSQDRGGKPQYFGPGTRLTVL.

This clonotype was recorded a few times. This chain joins TRBV5-1 and TRBJ2-3; D gene uncertain. The V gene's germline CDR1 is SGHRS and CDR2 YFSETQ. The CDR3 extends over 15 amino acids. Trimming took 0 bases from V and 0 from J, leaving 8 bases between them. The CDR3, as DNA: TGCGCCAGCAGCTTGGCCCTGGGGAGCACAGATACGCAGTATTTT. Translation gives CASSLALGSTDTQYF.

This clonotype was detected ten times or more. The chain recombines TRBV29-1 with TRBJ1-1, with D perhaps TRBD1 (6 bases). This CDR3 is 14 amino acids long. Trimming left V 3 bases short and J 3 bases short, with 14 bases between. The germline V gene has CDR1 SQVTM and CDR2 ANQGSEA. The CDR3: CSVEEQQGYTEAFF. The CDR3 DNA reads TGCAGCGTTGAGGAGCAACAGGGATACACTGAAGCTTTCTTT.

On this clonotype itself: One base away lies a much larger clone, so this may be a sequencing read error. The chain has TRBV20-1 and TRBJ2-5; the D gene is possibly TRBD2 (5 bases). Germline V lookup: CDR1 DFQATT, CDR2 SNEGSKA (reference sequence). CDR3 size: 13 residues. The chain's CDR3 is CSSSYTVQETQYF. Here the CDR3 DNA reads TGCAGTTCTAGCTACACAGTACAAGAGACCCAGTACTTC.

This clonotype has ten or more counts. This rearrangement joins TRBV28 to TRBJ2-7, with 9 bases that match TRBD1. Germline CDR1 reads MDHEN; CDR2 reads SYDVKM. Germline trimming cut 2 bases from V and 1 base from J; bases unmatched to any gene: 3. The CDR3 is 15 amino acids. The CDR3 coding sequence is TGTGCCAGCAGTTTAGGGGACAGGGAGTCCTACGAGCAGTACTTC. Translated: CASSLGDRESYEQYF.

Ten or more counts support this clonotype. This rearrangement joins TRBV27 to TRBJ2-1, with D tentatively TRBD2 (5 bases). V shed 0 bases and J shed 9 bases, with 9 bases lying between them. Per germline, CDR1 MNHEY and CDR2 SMNVEV (reference sequence). The CDR3 loop spans 13 amino acids. The CDR3 DNA follows: TGTGCCAGCAGTTTATCACTAGAGACTGAGCAGTTCTTC. Its protein product is CASSLSLETEQFF.

A few counts support this clonotype. The gene calls are TRBV5-1 and TRBJ2-5, with D hard to call. CDR1 is SGHRS and CDR2 is YFSETQ in the germline V gene. There are 15 residues in the CDR3. V lost 6 bases to trimming and J lost 1 base, with 16 bases between them. The CDR3 DNA reads TGCGCCAGCATCCCCCGCGGCGAGAGCCAAGAGACCCAGTACTTC. Amino acid sequence: CASIPRGESQETQYF.

This clonotype was detected ten times or more. This chain links TRBV7-2 with TRBJ2-5, with TRBD2 matching over 9 bases. Trimming cost V 5 bases and J 1 base; bases outside gene matches: 23. In germline, CDR1 is SGHTA, CDR2 FQGNSA. The length of the CDR3 is 21 residues. The CDR3: CASSLPQPSASGKGGQETQYF. CDR3 nucleotides: TGTGCCAGCAGCCTCCCTCAGCCCTCTGCTAGCGGGAAAGGGGGCCAAGAGACCCAGTACTTC.

The gene calls are TRBV6-2 or TRBV6-3 and TRBJ2-5; D unclear. V lost 1 base and J 1 base, leaving 4 bases between the germline ends. CDR3 length: 13 amino acids. CDR1 MNHEY and CDR2 SVGEGT come from the germline V gene. CDR3 residues: CASSYYSQETQYF. CDR3 DNA: TGTGCCAGCAGTTACTACAGCCAAGAGACCCAGTACTTC.

At least ten counts were recorded for this clonotype. The CDR3 nucleotides are TGTGCCAGCAGCTCAAGAACGGGGGGACTCGGTCGCACCGGGGAGCTGTTTTTT. As protein: CASSSRTGGLGRTGELFF. The chain employs TRBV5-5 and TRBJ2-2; 7 bases are shared with TRBD2. The length of the CDR3 is 18 residues. J lost 4 bases, V lost 3 bases, and 15 bases had no gene match. Germline assignment: CDR1 SGHKS and CDR2 YYEKEE (reference sequence).

This clonotype was seen more than once but under ten times. J is TRBJ1-4 and V is TRBV7-9, with 9 bases lining up with TRBD1. Looked up from germline, CDR1 is SEHNR and CDR2 is FQNEAQ (reference sequence). The CDR3 has 16 residues. Trimming at V came to 2 bases and at J to 7 bases, leaving 8 bases not matched to a gene. CDR3 residues: CASSLQPGQGIEKLFF. CDR3 DNA sequence: TGTGCCAGCAGCTTACAACCGGGACAGGGTATTGAAAAACTGTTTTTT.

This clonotype was found many times. V and J are TRBV28 and TRBJ2-5; no clear D gene. Per the germline V gene, CDR1 is MDHEN and CDR2 is SYDVKM. Trimming shortened V by 4 bases and J by 4 bases, and 13 bases separated the two germline ends. This CDR3 region has 14 residues. CDR3 in amino acids: CASSSYEFRETQYF. Here the CDR3 DNA reads TGTGCCAGCAGTTCTTACGAGTTTCGAGAGACCCAGTACTTC. The whole variable domain, filled in from reference TRBV28 and TRBJ2-5, reads DVKVTQSSRYLVKRTGEKVFLECVQDMDHENMFWYRQDPGLGLRLIYFSYDVKMKEKGDIPEGYSVSREKKERFSLILESASTNQTSMYLCASSSYEFRETQYFGPGTRLLVL.

This clonotype showed up many times. This sequence joins TRBV7-9 and TRBJ2-3; D possibly corresponds to TRBD1 (7 bases). Trimming took 4 bases from V and 2 from J, leaving 16 bases between them. CDR1 and CDR2 (germline): SEHNR, FQNEAQ (reference sequence). The CDR3 has 16 amino acids. The CDR3 protein is CASSSPGGLLTDTQYF. The CDR3 DNA is TGTGCCAGCAGCTCACCAGGGGGGCTGCTCACAGATACGCAGTATTTT. Full variable domain (remainder filled in from reference TRBV7-9 and TRBJ2-3): DTGVSQNPRHKITKRGQNVTFRCDPISEHNRLYWYRQTLGQGPEFLTYFQNEAQLEKSRLLSDRFSAERPKGSFSTLEIQRTEQGDSAMYLCASSSPGGLLTDTQYFGPGTRLTVL.

J is TRBJ1-5 and V is TRBV30; D not resolved. Trimming pared 0 bases from V and 5 bases from J, leaving 8 bases between. Germline V gene data show CDR1 as GTSNPN and CDR2 as SVGIG (reference sequence). The CDR3 is 13 amino acids. The CDR3 loop is CAWSVNRDQPQHF. The CDR3 DNA reads as TGTGCCTGGAGTGTCAACCGGGATCAGCCCCAGCATTTT.

The genes are TRBV3-1 and TRBJ2-1; 10 positions agree with TRBD2. This CDR3 is built from 17 residues. Germline V gene data show CDR1 as LGHDT and CDR2 as YNNKEL (reference sequence). Trimming took 1 base from V and 4 from J; bases not matched to a gene: 7. CDR3 nucleotide sequence: TGTGCCAGCAGCCAAGTAACTAGCGGGGTGGGTTACAATGAGCAGTTCTTC. Its protein is CASSQVTSGVGYNEQFF.

This clonotype was detected ten times or more. The V and J genes are TRBV6-5 and TRBJ1-6; a weak D match, TRBD1 (6 bases). The CDR3 consists of 17 residues. V was clipped by 1 base and J by 5 bases, with 15 bases between them. Germline V gene sequence: CDR1 MNHEY, CDR2 SVGAGI. The CDR3 region is CASSYLIPGQNNSPLHF. In DNA form, the CDR3 reads TGTGCCAGCAGTTACTTGATTCCGGGACAAAATAATTCACCCCTCCACTTT.

V is TRBV20-1 and J is TRBJ2-3; 7 bases match TRBD1. CDR1 and CDR2 from the germline V gene are DFQATT and SNEGSKA (reference sequence). After removal of 3 bases from V and 5 bases from J, the junction contained 8 bases not matched to a gene. The CDR3 covers 14 residues. The CDR3 bases are TGCAGTGCTAGTGGGACAGTCACAGTAGATACGCAGTATTTT. Translated, it gives CSASGTVTVDTQYF.

The CDR3 protein is CASSRPGQLLEKLFF. CDR3 DNA: TGTGCCAGCTCGCGACCGGGACAGCTACTTGAAAAACTGTTTTTT. The genes are TRBV6-2 or TRBV6-3 and TRBJ1-4; 7 positions agree with TRBD1. The CDR3 contains 15 residues. V was pared by 8 bases and J by 7 bases, with 13 bases of the junction left unmatched. The V gene's germline CDR1 is MNHEY and CDR2 SVGEGT.

In this sample, this clonotype turned up a few times. The chain links TRBV7-2 to TRBJ2-5, with 10 bases matching TRBD1. Losses at the gene ends were 1 base for V and 2 bases for J; bases not matched to a gene: 7. There are 17 residues in the CDR3. Germline V gene lookup returns CDR1 SGHTA and CDR2 FQGNSA. In DNA form, the CDR3 reads TGTGCCAGCAGCTTAGGACAGGGGGCGTTGGTTCAAGAGACCCAGTACTTC. The encoded protein is CASSLGQGALVQETQYF. Together with reference TRBV7-2 and TRBJ2-5, the CDR3 gives the full variable domain: GAGVSQSPSNKVTEKGKDVELRCDPISGHTALYWYRQSLGQGLEFLIYFQGNSAPDKSGLPSDRFSAERTGGSVSTLTIQRTQQEDSAVYLCASSLGQGALVQETQYFGPGTRLLVL.

This chain connects TRBV30 to TRBJ2-5; 8 bases fit TRBD2. The V and J ends lost 3 bases and 5 bases, in that order; junction bases with no gene match: 5. CDR3 size: 13 residues. Germline CDR1 GTSNPN, CDR2 SVGIG (reference sequence). CDR3 nucleotides: TGTGCCTGGAGCGGGGGGGCAGTGGAGACCCAGTACTTC. This gives the protein CAWSGGAVETQYF.

The chain couples TRBV27 to TRBJ1-2, with 8 bases that match TRBD1. The CDR3 is made up of 14 amino acids. Germline CDR1 reads MNHEY; CDR2 reads SMNVEV (reference sequence). V trimming: 6 bases; J trimming: 4 bases; junction bases outside the gene matches: 7. Here the CDR3 DNA reads TGTGCCAGCAGGTTACAGGGGGTTGGCTATGGCTACACCTTC. Its protein is CASRLQGVGYGYTF.